The clone carrying this T cell receptor (beta chain) has more than one count but fewer than ten. Its antigen is still unknown. This clone may be a read error of a much larger clone one base away. Clones were read by immunoSEQ multiplex PCR, and TCRdb kept only the in-frame ones, dropping some. The top ten clones hold about 1.5% of a sample with over a million clones, approximately 72% of them seen once. V dropped 4 bases and J dropped 1 base, with 7 bases sitting between them. The CDR3 contains 14 residues. CDR1 is SGHTA, CDR2 FQGTGA, per germline. This record belongs to a study of shared clonotypes between healthy human individuals. Study-level information: Per-donor plates numbered three CD4 naive, three CD4 memory, two CD8 naive and one CD8 memory.

The study, taken as a whole, reports: There were few donors, and this limited the genetic and exposure-history diversity represented. Compared with clonotypes that all four donors shared, non-shared clonotypes had lower generation probabilities.

CD45RA+ naive and CD45RA-negative memory subsets were separated from CD4+ cells. The chain recombines TRBV7-3 with TRBJ2-2; D is perhaps TRBD1 (6 bases). This TCR was recovered from a man in his late teens or twenties in good health. Sample: memory CD4+ T cells sorted from blood. The subset: CD45RA-negative fraction. This CDR3 reads CASSSQGNTGELFF. In DNA, the CDR3 is TGTGCCAGCAGCTCACAGGGGAACACCGGGGAGCTGTTTTTT. The full variable domain, with the rest looked up from reference TRBV7-3 and TRBJ2-2, is GAGVSQTPSNKVTEKGKYVELRCDPISGHTALYWYRQSLGQGPEFLIYFQGTGAADDSGLPNDRFFAVRPEGSVSTLKIQRTERGDSAVYLCASSSQGNTGELFFGEGSRLTVL.